This record looks at one TCR beta chain sequence and its context. The CDR3 runs to 16 residues. Per the germline V gene, CDR1 is LGHNA and CDR2 is YNFKEQ. Trimming removed 3 bases from V and 4 bases from J, with 16 bases in between. This specimen belongs to a study of blood T cell repertoires in COVID-19. Source study methods: By means of reference gene primer amplification, nucleated cell counts were estimated. TCRdb's table, derived via immunoSEQ multiplex PCR, lists solely in-frame clones and lacks some. V and J calls and clone size follow that table, whereas D and trimming were derived from the DNA. The sample carries 200,000 to 250,000 clones, 82% recorded once.

The chain joins TRBV4-2 to TRBJ2-1; TRBD2 is a possible D gene (6 bases). This receptor was taken from an older woman with acute or convalescent COVID-19. The sequenced sample consisted of peripheral blood. In DNA form, the CDR3 reads TGTGCCAGCAGCCAGGCTGCAGCGGGTGGATACAATGAGCAGTTCTTC. It codes for CASSQAAAGGYNEQFF.